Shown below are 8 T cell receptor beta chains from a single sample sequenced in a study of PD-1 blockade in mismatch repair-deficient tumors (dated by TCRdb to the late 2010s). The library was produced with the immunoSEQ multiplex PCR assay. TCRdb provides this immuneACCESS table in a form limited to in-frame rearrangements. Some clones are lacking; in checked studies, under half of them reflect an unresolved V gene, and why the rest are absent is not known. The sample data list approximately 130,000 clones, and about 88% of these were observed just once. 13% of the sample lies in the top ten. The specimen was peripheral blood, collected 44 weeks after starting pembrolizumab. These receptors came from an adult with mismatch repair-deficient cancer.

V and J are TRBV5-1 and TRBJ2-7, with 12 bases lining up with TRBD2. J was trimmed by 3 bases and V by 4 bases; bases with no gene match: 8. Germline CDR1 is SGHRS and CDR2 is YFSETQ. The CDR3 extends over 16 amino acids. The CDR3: CASSATSGRPLYEQYF. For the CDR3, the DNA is TGCGCCAGCAGCGCCACTAGCGGGAGGCCACTCTACGAGCAGTACTTC.

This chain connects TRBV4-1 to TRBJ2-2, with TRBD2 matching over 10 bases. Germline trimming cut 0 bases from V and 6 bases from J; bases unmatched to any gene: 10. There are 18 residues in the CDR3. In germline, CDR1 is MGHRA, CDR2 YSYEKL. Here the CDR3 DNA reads TGCGCCAGCAGCCAAGATTGGCGTCTAGCGGGAGCCCCCGGGGAGCTGTTTTTT. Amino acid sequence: CASSQDWRLAGAPGELFF.

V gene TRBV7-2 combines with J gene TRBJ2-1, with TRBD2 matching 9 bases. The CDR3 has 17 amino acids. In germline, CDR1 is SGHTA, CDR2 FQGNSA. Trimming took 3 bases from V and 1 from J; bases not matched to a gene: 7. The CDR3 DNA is TGTGCCAGCAGCTTTTCAATAGCGGGAGAGTCCTACAATGAGCAGTTCTTC. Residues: CASSFSIAGESYNEQFF.

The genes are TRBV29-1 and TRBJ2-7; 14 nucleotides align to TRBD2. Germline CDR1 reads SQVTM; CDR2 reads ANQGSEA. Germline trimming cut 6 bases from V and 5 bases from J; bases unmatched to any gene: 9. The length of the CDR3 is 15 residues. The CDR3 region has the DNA TGCAGCGTGGAGGTGACTAGCGGGAGGGCCCACGAGCAGTACTTC. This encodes CSVEVTSGRAHEQYF.

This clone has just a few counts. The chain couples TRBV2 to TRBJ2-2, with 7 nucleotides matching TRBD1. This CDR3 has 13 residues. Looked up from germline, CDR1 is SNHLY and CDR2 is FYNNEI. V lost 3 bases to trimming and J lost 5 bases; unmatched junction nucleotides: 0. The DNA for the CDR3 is TGTGCCAGCAGTGACAGGGGGACCGGGGAGCTGTTTTTT. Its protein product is CASSDRGTGELFF.

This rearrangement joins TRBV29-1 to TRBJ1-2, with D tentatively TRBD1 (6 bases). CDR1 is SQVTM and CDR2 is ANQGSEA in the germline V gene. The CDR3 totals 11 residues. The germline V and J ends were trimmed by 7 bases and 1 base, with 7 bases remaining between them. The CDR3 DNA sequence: TGCAGCGGACAGGTTAACTATGGCTACACCTTC. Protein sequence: CSGQVNYGYTF.

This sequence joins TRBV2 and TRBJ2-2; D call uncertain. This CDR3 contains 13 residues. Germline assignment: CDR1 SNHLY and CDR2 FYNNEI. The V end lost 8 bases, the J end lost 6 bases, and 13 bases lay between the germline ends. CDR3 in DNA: TGTGCCAGCCGGGTATATCCTTCCGGGGAGCTGTTTTTT. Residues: CASRVYPSGELFF. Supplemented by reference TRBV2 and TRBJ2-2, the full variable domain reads EPEVTQTPSHQVTQMGQEVILRCVPISNHLYFYWYRQILGQKVEFLVSFYNNEISEKSEIFDDQFSVERPDGSNFTLKIRSTKLEDSAMYFCASRVYPSGELFFGEGSRLTVL.

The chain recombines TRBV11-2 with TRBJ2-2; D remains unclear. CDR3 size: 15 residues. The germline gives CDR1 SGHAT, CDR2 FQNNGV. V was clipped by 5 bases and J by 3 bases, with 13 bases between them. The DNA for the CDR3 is TGTGCCAGCAGCGAAGGTGGCAGTTACACCGGGGAGCTGTTTTTT. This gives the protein CASSEGGSYTGELFF.